This passage covers 27 T cell receptor beta chains from one sample sequenced in a study of tumor-infiltrating lymphocytes in oesophageal squamous cell carcinoma. MiXCR was run by TCRdb on the PCR reads, yielding one entry per CDR3 protein. This sample has about 22,000 distinct CDR3 sequences; under 35% occur once, and the top ten carry 19%. Sample: esophageal tumor tissue. Source of these receptors: a female donor with esophageal squamous cell carcinoma.

This clonotype was detected ten times or more. The chain combines TRBV27 with TRBJ2-3; 12 nucleotides align to TRBD2. The J segment lost 2 bases and the V segment lost 5 bases, leaving 26 bases of the junction unmatched. The V gene's germline CDR1 is MNHEY and CDR2 SMNVEV (reference sequence). This CDR3 contains 23 residues. As DNA, the CDR3 is TGTGCCAGCAGTGCCGAGTTTTTAAGTGGACTAGCGGGGTTGGGAGCCTCCACAGATACGCAGTATTTT. Amino acid sequence: CASSAEFLSGLAGLGASTDTQYF.

In its sample, this clonotype was seen many times. A read error is possible here, since a much larger clone lies one base away. The CDR3 coding sequence is TGTGCCAGTGGGACTAGCGGACCCTACAATGAGCAGTACTTC. Amino acid sequence: CASGTSGPYNEQYF. This sequence joins TRBV6-1 and TRBJ2-7, with 11 nucleotides matching TRBD2. V lost 9 bases, J lost 7 bases, and 11 bases stayed unmatched. Looked up from germline, CDR1 is MNHNS and CDR2 is SASEGT. This CDR3 region has 14 residues.

The V and J genes are TRBV7-2 and TRBJ2-1; 7 bases line up with TRBD1. Germline CDR1 reads SGHTA; CDR2 reads FQGNSA. This CDR3 spans 14 amino acids. Trimming cost V 7 bases and J 1 base; bases outside gene matches: 4. CDR3 region: CASTPGQSYNEQFF. CDR3 DNA sequence: TGTGCCAGCACCCCGGGACAGTCCTACAATGAGCAGTTCTTC.

This clonotype came up many times. Because the CDR3 is missing its conserved closing phenylalanine or tryptophan, this is likely a read error. The DNA is left out, because the CDR3 cannot be placed on it with certainty; the CDR3 is given as TCRdb lists it. The chain uses TRBV7-3 and TRBJ2-6; TRBD1, the table's D call, was not compared with the DNA. With termini counted, the CDR3 has 8 amino acids. Germline CDR1 and CDR2: SGHTA and FQGTGA. The CDR3 reads CASSPGGV.

This clonotype was seen repeatedly, ten times or more. The chain has TRBV28 and TRBJ1-3; tentatively, D is TRBD1 (5 bases). CDR1 and CDR2 from the germline V gene are MDHEN and SYDVKM. The CDR3 sequence is 14 residues long. Between the trimmed V and J ends, which lost 6 bases and 0 bases, there was a span of 9 bases. The CDR3 DNA reads TGTGCCAGCAGCCGGGGCGGCTCTGGAAACACCATATATTTT. Translation: CASSRGGSGNTIYF. Looking up the rest from reference TRBV28 and TRBJ1-3 gives the full variable domain: DVKVTQSSRYLVKRTGEKVFLECVQDMDHENMFWYRQDPGLGLRLIYFSYDVKMKEKGDIPEGYSVSREKKERFSLILESASTNQTSMYLCASSRGGSGNTIYFGEGSWLTVV.

The sample holds many counts of this clonotype. The chain is built from TRBV6-1 and TRBJ1-5; no definite D call. The ends were cut back, 5 bases at V and 8 bases at J, with 13 bases in the middle. The germline CDR1 and CDR2 sequences are MNHNS and SASEGT. This CDR3 is built from 13 residues. The CDR3 nucleotides read TGTGCCAGCAGTTATGGGCAGACAAAGCCCCAGCATTTT. It encodes CASSYGQTKPQHF.

At least ten counts were recorded for this clonotype. The chain links TRBV7-9 to TRBJ2-7, with D uncertain. The germline CDR1 and CDR2 sequences are SEHNR and FQNEAQ (reference sequence). CDR3 size: 11 residues. V shed 5 bases and J shed 5 bases, with 7 bases lying between them. CDR3 in DNA: TGTGCCAGCAGCATCGAAAACGAGCAGTACTTC. It codes for CASSIENEQYF.

J is TRBJ2-4 and V is TRBV28; 9 bases are shared with TRBD2. The DNA matches TRBJ2-5 better at its end, which makes the J call doubtful. The CDR3 contains 14 residues. Looked up from germline, CDR1 is MDHEN and CDR2 is SYDVKM. The CDR3 loop reads CASSRTSVVETQYF. The CDR3 DNA reads TGTGCCAGCAGTAGGACTAGCGTCGTTGAGACCCAGTACTTC.

The table lists this clonotype with a count of one. The chain couples TRBV30 to TRBJ2-3; a possible D gene is TRBD2 (5 bases). V shed 0 bases and J shed 1 base, with 5 bases lying between them. There are 13 residues in the CDR3. Germline V gene sequence: CDR1 GTSNPN, CDR2 SVGIG (reference sequence). CDR3 bases: TGTGCCTGGAGTGTACTAGGCACAGATACGCAGTATTTT. Translated, it gives CAWSVLGTDTQYF.

This clonotype was counted many times. The rearrangement links TRBV7-8 to TRBJ2-2; unclear D gene. Germline CDR1 SGHVS, CDR2 FQNEAQ. The CDR3 length is 11 residues. Trimming took off 6 bases at V and 9 bases at J, with 8 bases between the two ends. CDR3 region: CASRGVRELFF. CDR3 nucleotides: TGTGCCAGCAGAGGCGTCAGGGAGCTGTTTTTT.

This clonotype was found a few times. The chain is built from TRBV18 and TRBJ1-2; D may be TRBD1 (6 bases). V shed 3 bases and J shed 7 bases, with 9 bases lying between them. Germline values: CDR1 KGHSH, CDR2 LQKENI. There are 12 residues in the CDR3. CDR3: CASSPGQSGYTF. Written as DNA, the CDR3 is TGTGCCAGCTCACCCGGACAGAGTGGCTACACCTTC.

This clonotype was picked up many times. The chain joins TRBV5-6 to TRBJ2-3, with 13 bases aligning to TRBD2. CDR1 is SGHDT, CDR2 YYEEEE, per germline. There are 18 residues in the CDR3. The trim removed 2 bases at V and 0 bases at J, leaving 6 bases unmatched. DNA of the CDR3: TGTGCCAGCAGCTTAAGTCGACTAGCGGGAGGTAGCACAGATACGCAGTATTTT. As protein: CASSLSRLAGGSTDTQYF.

By its share, this clonotype is medium-sized (0.01 to 0.1%). The chain has TRBV24-1 and TRBJ2-1; 8 bases fit TRBD2. The CDR3 covers 14 residues. After removal of 5 bases from V and 7 bases from J, the junction contained 6 bases not matched to a gene. The V gene's germline CDR1 is KGHDR and CDR2 SFDVKD. The CDR3 sequence: CATSGATSENEQFF. Written as DNA, the CDR3 is TGTGCCACCAGTGGGGCGACTAGCGAAAATGAGCAGTTCTTC.

This chain uses TRBV5-6 with TRBJ2-3, with 8 bases that match TRBD2. This CDR3 comprises 14 residues. Germline CDR1 reads SGHDT; CDR2 reads YYEEEE. J lost 4 bases, V lost 4 bases, and 5 bases had no gene match. CDR3 region: CASSLATSADTQYF. CDR3 DNA sequence: TGTGCCAGCAGCCTCGCGACTAGCGCAGATACGCAGTATTTT.

This clonotype was seen repeatedly, ten times or more. This chain links TRBV2 with TRBJ2-7; 12 positions agree with TRBD2. The closer fit of TRBJ2-1 to the DNA end suggests the J call may be wrong. From germline, CDR1 is SNHLY and CDR2 FYNNEI. The length of the CDR3 is 15 residues. CDR3 nucleotides: TGTGCCAGCAGAGAAACTAGCGGGAGGCTTAATGAGCAGTTCTTC. Translation: CASRETSGRLNEQFF.

Points on this clonotype: As the CDR3 is not closed by the conserved phenylalanine or tryptophan, this likely results from a read error. Because the CDR3's place on the DNA is in doubt, the DNA is left out and the CDR3 is given as listed by TCRdb. The V and J genes are TRBV5-6 and TRBJ2-4. The CDR3 has 14 residues if both end residues are counted. Germline-derived CDR1 and CDR2 are SGHDT and YYEEEE. The CDR3 spells CASSHTRNEQFFGN.

The genes are TRBV4-2 and TRBJ1-6, with 7 nucleotides matching TRBD1. The CDR3 runs 15 residues. V gave up 1 base and J gave up 8 bases; unmatched junction bases: 5. Per the germline V gene, CDR1 is LGHNA and CDR2 is YNFKEQ. The CDR3 DNA is TGTGCCAGCAGCCAAGTGGGGGACAGCTATTCACCCCTCCACTTT. The encoded protein is CASSQVGDSYSPLHF.

With respect to this clonotype: No conserved phenylalanine or tryptophan ends this CDR3, so it is likely a read error. Because the CDR3's place on the DNA is in doubt, the DNA is left out and the CDR3 is given as listed by TCRdb. V and J are TRBV7-2 and TRBJ2-3. The CDR3 spans 15 amino acids, including both terminal residues. The germline gives CDR1 SGHTA, CDR2 FQGNSA. The CDR3 protein is CASSDGRKDQIRSTS.

This clonotype occurred many times. The chain combines TRBV6-1 with TRBJ1-5, with D uncertain. Germline V CDR1 and CDR2: MNHNS, SASEGT. Trimming shortened V by 1 base and J by 3 bases, and 7 bases separated the two germline ends. This CDR3 has 14 amino acids. CDR3 DNA: TGTGCCAGCAGTGAAGGACGGATCAATCAGCCCCAGCATTTT. Encoded protein: CASSEGRINQPQHF.

As to this clonotype: One junction end disagrees with the germline gene, perhaps due to a read error. The chain couples TRBV6-6 to TRBJ1-1; D may be TRBD1 (5 bases). The CDR3 runs 12 residues. In germline, CDR1 is MNHNY, CDR2 SVGAGI (reference sequence). The CDR3: CASSEGTGELYF. CDR3 nucleotides: TGTGCCAGCAGTGAGGGGACCGGGGAGCTGTATTTT.

About this clonotype itself: This may be a read error, as it is one base from a much larger clone. The J gene is TRBJ2-7, the V gene TRBV5-4; D may be TRBD2 (5 bases). This CDR3 is built from 16 residues. CDR1 and CDR2 from the germline V gene are SGHNT and YYREEE (reference sequence). Deletions cut 0 bases from V and 7 bases from J, with 20 bases between. CDR3 amino acids: CASSLAGSATYNEQYF. The CDR3 region has the DNA TGTGCCAGCAGCTTGGCCGGTAGCGCTACCTACAATGAGCAGTACTTC.

There are a few counts of this clonotype. V gene TRBV19 combines with J gene TRBJ2-7; tentatively, D is TRBD1 or TRBD2 (5 bases each). The CDR3 contains 14 residues. The V end lost 7 bases, the J end lost 5 bases, and 18 bases lay between the germline ends. Germline CDR1 and CDR2: LNHDA and SQIVND (reference sequence). This CDR3 is CASKRDPGRHEQYF. The CDR3 nucleotides are TGTGCCAGTAAGAGGGACCCCGGGCGGCACGAGCAGTACTTC.

Comment on this clonotype: Its ends do not fully match the called genes, so a read error is possible. The chain uses TRBV11-1 and TRBJ1-6; TRBD1 agrees at 10 bases. This CDR3 is built from 14 residues. Germline V CDR1 and CDR2: SGHAT, FQDESV (reference sequence). DNA for the CDR3: TGTGCCAGCAGCCTAATTGGACAGGGGGGAGTCAGGTACTTT. Translating it yields CASSLIGQGGVRYF.

This clonotype was seen at least ten times. The CDR3 region has the DNA TGTGCCAGCAGTTCCCCCCAGCGGGAGGGATCCTACGAGCAGTACTTC. Its translation is CASSSPQREGSYEQYF. The chain carries TRBV11-2 and TRBJ2-7, with 10 bases fitting TRBD2. The V and J ends lost 6 bases and 1 base, in that order; junction bases with no gene match: 9. Germline V CDR1 and CDR2: SGHAT, FQNNGV. This CDR3 contains 16 residues.

At least ten counts were recorded for this clonotype. The V gene is TRBV2, the J gene TRBJ2-1, with D unresolved. V lost 2 bases and J 9 bases, leaving 11 bases between the germline ends. This CDR3 spans 13 amino acids. Germline lookup yields CDR1 SNHLY and CDR2 FYNNEI. The CDR3, as DNA: TGTGCCAGCAGTGAAAGGTCTACCAGTGAGCAGTTCTTC. As protein: CASSERSTSEQFF.

This clonotype was found a few times. The rearrangement joins TRBV23-1 to TRBJ1-5; D is possibly TRBD1 (6 bases). TRBV23-1 is marked as an open reading frame, function uncertain. This CDR3 is built from 18 residues. The V and J ends lost 3 bases and 2 bases respectively, with 20 bases between them. The CDR3 sequence is CASSQPREGGFCNQPQHF. The CDR3 nucleotides read TGCGCCAGCAGTCAGCCCCGGGAGGGGGGCTTTTGCAATCAGCCCCAGCATTTT.

This clonotype has at least ten counts. The chain links TRBV5-5 to TRBJ1-4, with D uncertain. Germline V gives CDR1 SGHKS, CDR2 YYEKEE (reference sequence). V was shortened by 4 bases and J by 7 bases, with 11 bases between the two germline ends. CDR3 size: 13 residues. DNA of the CDR3: TGTGCCAGCAGCCCCAATAAGGGTGAAAAACTGTTTTTT. It codes for CASSPNKGEKLFF.